These 11 T cell receptor beta chains originate from one sample sequenced in a study of shared clonotypes between healthy human individuals. Only in-frame clones appear in the TCRdb table, and some are missing; sequencing was by immunoSEQ multiplex PCR. The sample yields roughly 1,100,000 clones, roughly 80% seen once. Sample: memory CD4+ T cells sorted from blood. Subset in this sample: CD45RA-negative fraction. Receptors originate from a man younger than 30 in good health.

This chain connects TRBV6-1 to TRBJ1-3; D possibly corresponds to TRBD1 (5 bases). V lost 6 bases to trimming and J lost 4 bases, with 13 bases between them. The CDR3 covers 14 residues. Germline loops: CDR1 MNHNS, CDR2 SASEGT. The CDR3, as DNA: TGTGCCAGCAGCCCGGGGGGGACGGGAAACACCATATATTTT. Its protein is CASSPGGTGNTIYF.

V gene TRBV2 combines with J gene TRBJ2-2; 8 bases align to TRBD2. The CDR3 extends over 16 amino acids. Trimming took 3 bases from V and 2 from J; bases not matched to a gene: 5. The V gene's germline CDR1 is SNHLY and CDR2 FYNNEI. CDR3 residues: CASSETSVFNTGELFF. The CDR3, as DNA: TGTGCCAGCAGTGAGACTAGCGTTTTCAACACCGGGGAGCTGTTTTTT.

This clone was seen a single time. This chain joins TRBV27 and TRBJ1-2, with D possibly TRBD1 on 6 matching bases. The CDR3 runs 14 residues. Deletions cut 5 bases from V and 7 bases from J, with 17 bases between. Germline CDR1 and CDR2: MNHEY and SMNVEV (reference sequence). CDR3 bases: TGTGCCAGCAGTCTTCGTTTGGGGGGCTTTGGCTACACCTTC. It yields the protein CASSLRLGGFGYTF.

The chain uses TRBV9 and TRBJ2-2; tentatively, D is TRBD1 (5 bases). V was trimmed by 3 bases and J by 1 base, leaving 10 bases between them. Germline V gene sequence: CDR1 SGDLS, CDR2 YYNGEE. The CDR3 extends over 15 amino acids. The CDR3 DNA follows: TGTGCCAGCAGCGACCAAAGGGGGAACACCGGGGAGCTGTTTTTT. Translating gives CASSDQRGNTGELFF.

This clone turned up a few times. This sequence joins TRBV19 and TRBJ2-1; 8 bases line up with TRBD2. The CDR3 spans 19 residues. V shed 6 bases, J shed 0 bases, and the junction held 16 bases outside the gene matches. Germline V lookup: CDR1 LNHDA, CDR2 SQIVND (reference sequence). The CDR3 DNA reads TGTGCCAGTAGGATGAGCGGGGGCCGAATACTCAACTCCTACAATGAGCAGTTCTTC. This translates into CASRMSGGRILNSYNEQFF.

This clone was seen a few times. The chain has TRBV19 and TRBJ2-5, with no clear D. The CDR3 totals 15 residues. Germline-derived CDR1 and CDR2 are LNHDA and SQIVND (reference sequence). V shed 3 bases and J shed 5 bases, with 16 bases lying between them. CDR3 nucleotide sequence: TGTGCCAGTAGTATCTCTGCGTTGGGTGGGGAGACCCAGTACTTC. Protein product: CASSISALGGETQYF.

This chain links TRBV28 with TRBJ1-2; TRBD1 might be the D (5 bases). Trimming pared 6 bases from V and 5 bases from J, leaving 16 bases between. The CDR3 sequence is 14 residues long. The V gene's germline CDR1 is MDHEN and CDR2 SYDVKM. This CDR3 reads CASSSPNQGYGYTF. The CDR3 region has the DNA TGTGCCAGCAGCTCCCCAAATCAGGGTTATGGCTACACCTTC.

This chain joins TRBV27 and TRBJ2-1; 8 bases are a match to TRBD2. The CDR3 sequence is 15 residues long. Germline V gene sequence: CDR1 MNHEY, CDR2 SMNVEV (reference sequence). The V segment lost 6 bases and the J segment 4 bases; nucleotides outside the gene matches: 8. In DNA, the CDR3 is TGTGCCAGCAGCCAGAGCGGGGGAAGGTACAATGAGCAGTTCTTC. This gives the protein CASSQSGGRYNEQFF.

This clone was counted once. This same CDR3 is encoded by further DNA sequences in the sample. V usage is TRBV6-5 and J usage is TRBJ1-1, with D hard to call. V lost 6 bases and J 1 base, leaving 9 bases between the germline ends. The CDR3 consists of 13 residues. The V gene's germline CDR1 is MNHEY and CDR2 SVGAGI. This chain's CDR3 is CASRRSGNTEAFF. CDR3 nucleotides: TGTGCCAGCAGAAGGAGCGGGAACACTGAAGCTTTCTTT.

This clone was detected a few times. This chain uses TRBV7-2 with TRBJ2-1; D is unclear. V was trimmed by 5 bases and J by 7 bases, leaving 15 bases between them. The CDR3 is made up of 14 amino acids. Germline V gives CDR1 SGHTA, CDR2 FQGNSA. CDR3 sequence (DNA): TGTGCCAGCAGCGGGCAGGCCAACGTTAATGAGCAGTTCTTC. Translating gives CASSGQANVNEQFF.

The CDR3 DNA sequence: TGCGCCAGCAGTGGACAGGGCACTAGCGGGGAGACCCAGTACTTC. Translation gives CASSGQGTSGETQYF. The rearrangement joins TRBV10-2 to TRBJ2-5, with 9 bases that match TRBD2. Unmatched junction bases numbered 8, after V lost 4 bases and J lost 5 bases. The CDR3 runs 15 residues. CDR1 is WSHSY and CDR2 is SAAADI in the germline V gene.